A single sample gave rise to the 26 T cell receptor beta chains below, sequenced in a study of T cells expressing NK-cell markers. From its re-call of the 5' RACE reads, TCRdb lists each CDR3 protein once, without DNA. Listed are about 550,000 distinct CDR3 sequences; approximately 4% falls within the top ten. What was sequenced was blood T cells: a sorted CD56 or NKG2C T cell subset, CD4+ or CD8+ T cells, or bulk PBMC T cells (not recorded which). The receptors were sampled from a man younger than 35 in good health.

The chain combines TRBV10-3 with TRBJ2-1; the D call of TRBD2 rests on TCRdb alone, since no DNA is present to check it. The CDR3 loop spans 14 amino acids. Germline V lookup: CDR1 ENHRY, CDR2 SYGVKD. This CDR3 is CAISELWEWDEQFF.

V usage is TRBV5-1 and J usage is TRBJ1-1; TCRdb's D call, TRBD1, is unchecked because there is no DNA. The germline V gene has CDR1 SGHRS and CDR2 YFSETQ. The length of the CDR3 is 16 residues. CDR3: CASSPGQGRVNTEAFF.

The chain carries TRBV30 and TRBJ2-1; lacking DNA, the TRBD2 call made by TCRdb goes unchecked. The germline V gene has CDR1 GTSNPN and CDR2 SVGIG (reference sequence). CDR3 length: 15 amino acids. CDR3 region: CAWSPASGPYNEQFF.

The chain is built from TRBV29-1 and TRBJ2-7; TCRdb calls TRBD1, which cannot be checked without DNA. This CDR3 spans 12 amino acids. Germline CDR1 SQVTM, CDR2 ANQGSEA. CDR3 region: CSVLARGYEQYF.

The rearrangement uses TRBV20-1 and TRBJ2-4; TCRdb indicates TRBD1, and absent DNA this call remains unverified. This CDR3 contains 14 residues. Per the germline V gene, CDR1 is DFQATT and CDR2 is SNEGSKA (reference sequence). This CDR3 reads CSATDRGGENIQYF.

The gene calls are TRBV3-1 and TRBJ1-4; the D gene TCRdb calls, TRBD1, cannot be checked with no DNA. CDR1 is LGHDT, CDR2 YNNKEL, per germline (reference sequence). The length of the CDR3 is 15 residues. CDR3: CASSLSGTGNEKLFF.

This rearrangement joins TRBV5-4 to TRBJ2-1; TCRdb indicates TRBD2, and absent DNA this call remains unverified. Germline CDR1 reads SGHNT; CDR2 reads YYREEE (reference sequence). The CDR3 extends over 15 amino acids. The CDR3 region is CASSPLTGDYNEQFF.

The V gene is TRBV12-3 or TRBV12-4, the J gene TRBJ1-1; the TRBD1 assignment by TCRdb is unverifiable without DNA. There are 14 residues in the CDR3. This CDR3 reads CASSPRTGNTEAFF.

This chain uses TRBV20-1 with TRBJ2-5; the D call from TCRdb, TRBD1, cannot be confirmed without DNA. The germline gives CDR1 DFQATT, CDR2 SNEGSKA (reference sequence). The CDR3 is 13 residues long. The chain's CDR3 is CSARTTARETQYF.

CDR3 amino acids: CATSRLGGVETQYF. V and J are TRBV15 and TRBJ2-5; lacking DNA, the TRBD1 call made by TCRdb goes unchecked. CDR1 is LNHNV, CDR2 YYDKDF, per germline (reference sequence). The CDR3 covers 14 residues.

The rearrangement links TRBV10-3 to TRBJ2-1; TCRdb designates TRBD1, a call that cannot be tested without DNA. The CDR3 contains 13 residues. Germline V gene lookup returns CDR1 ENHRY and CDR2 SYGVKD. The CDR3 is CAIIPDRSNEQFF.

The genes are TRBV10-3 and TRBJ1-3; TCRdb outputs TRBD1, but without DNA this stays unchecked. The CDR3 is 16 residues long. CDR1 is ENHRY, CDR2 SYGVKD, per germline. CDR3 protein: CAISEPGQGPGNTIYF.

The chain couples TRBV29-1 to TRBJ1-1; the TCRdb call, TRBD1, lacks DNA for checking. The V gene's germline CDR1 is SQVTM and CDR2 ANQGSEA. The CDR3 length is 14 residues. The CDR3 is CSVAGQKRNTEAFF.

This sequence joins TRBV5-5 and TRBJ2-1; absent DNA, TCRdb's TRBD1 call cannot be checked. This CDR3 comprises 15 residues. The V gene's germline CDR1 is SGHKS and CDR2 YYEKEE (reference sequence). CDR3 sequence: CASSTRGPDYNEQFF.

Here the CDR3 reads CAISESSAGPISNEQFF. The chain is built from TRBV10-3 and TRBJ2-1; TCRdb lists TRBD2, though no DNA is available to test this call. Germline assignment: CDR1 ENHRY and CDR2 SYGVKD. CDR3 length equals 17 residues.

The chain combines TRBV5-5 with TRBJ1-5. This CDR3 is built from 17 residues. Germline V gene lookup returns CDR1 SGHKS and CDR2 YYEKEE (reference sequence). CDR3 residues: CASSLVGGKNSNQPQHF. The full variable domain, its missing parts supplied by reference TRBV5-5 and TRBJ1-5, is DAGVTQSPTHLIKTRGQQVTLRCSPISGHKSVSWYQQVLGQGPQFIFQYYEKEERGRGNFPDRFSARQFPNYSSELNVNALLLGDSALYLCASSLVGGKNSNQPQHFGDGTRLSIL.

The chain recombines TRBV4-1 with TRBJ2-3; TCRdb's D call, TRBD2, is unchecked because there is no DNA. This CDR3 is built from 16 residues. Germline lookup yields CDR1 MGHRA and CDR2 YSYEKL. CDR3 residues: CASSGRRDGPWDTQYF.

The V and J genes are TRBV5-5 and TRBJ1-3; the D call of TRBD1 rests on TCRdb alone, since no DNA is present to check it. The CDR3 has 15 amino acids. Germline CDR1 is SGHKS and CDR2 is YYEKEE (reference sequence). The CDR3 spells CASSYRDVIGNTIYF.

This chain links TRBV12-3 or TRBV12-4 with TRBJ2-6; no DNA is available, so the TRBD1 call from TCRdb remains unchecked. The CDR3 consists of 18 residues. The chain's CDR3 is CASSLGTGDNSGANVLTF.

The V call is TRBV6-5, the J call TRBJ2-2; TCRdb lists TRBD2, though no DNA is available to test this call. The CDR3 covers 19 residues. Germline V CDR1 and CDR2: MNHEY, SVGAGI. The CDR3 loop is CASSYSIRVTSGGTGELFF.

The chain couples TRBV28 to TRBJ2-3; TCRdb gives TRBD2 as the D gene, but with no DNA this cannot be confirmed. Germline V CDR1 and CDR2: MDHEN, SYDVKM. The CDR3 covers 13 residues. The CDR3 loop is CASSPSHEDTQYF.

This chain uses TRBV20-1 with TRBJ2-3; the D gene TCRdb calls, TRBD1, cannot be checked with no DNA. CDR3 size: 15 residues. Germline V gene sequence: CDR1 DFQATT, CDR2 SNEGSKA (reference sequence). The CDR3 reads CSARVWDTDTDTQYF.

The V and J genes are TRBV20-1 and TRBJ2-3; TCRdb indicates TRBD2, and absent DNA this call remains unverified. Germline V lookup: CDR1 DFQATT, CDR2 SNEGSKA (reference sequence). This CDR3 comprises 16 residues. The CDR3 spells CSATRLGGRVADTQYF.

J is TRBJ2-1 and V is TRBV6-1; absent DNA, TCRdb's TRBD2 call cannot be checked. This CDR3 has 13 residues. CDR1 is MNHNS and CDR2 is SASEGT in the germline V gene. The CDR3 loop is CASVGGSGGGQFF.

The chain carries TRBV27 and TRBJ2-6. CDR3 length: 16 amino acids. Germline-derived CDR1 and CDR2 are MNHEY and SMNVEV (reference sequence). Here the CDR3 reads CASSLISAAGANVLTF. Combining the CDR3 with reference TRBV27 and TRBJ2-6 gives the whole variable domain EAQVTQNPRYLITVTGKKLTVTCSQNMNHEYMSWYRQDPGLGLRQIYYSMNVEVTDKGDVPEGYKVSRKEKRNFPLILESPSPNQTSLYFCASSLISAAGANVLTFGAGSRLTVL.

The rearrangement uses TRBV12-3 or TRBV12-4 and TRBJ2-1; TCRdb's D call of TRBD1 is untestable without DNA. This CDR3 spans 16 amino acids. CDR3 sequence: CASSLAGYPGHNEQFF.